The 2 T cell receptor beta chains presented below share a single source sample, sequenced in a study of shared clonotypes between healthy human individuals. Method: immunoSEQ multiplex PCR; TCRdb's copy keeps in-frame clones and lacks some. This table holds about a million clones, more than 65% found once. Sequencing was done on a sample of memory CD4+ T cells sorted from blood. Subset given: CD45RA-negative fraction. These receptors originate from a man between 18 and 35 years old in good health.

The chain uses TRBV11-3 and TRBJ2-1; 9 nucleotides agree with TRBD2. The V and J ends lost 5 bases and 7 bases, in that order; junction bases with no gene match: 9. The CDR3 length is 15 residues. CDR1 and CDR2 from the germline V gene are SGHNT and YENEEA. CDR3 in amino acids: CASSLSAGGLNEQFF. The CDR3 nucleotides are TGTGCCAGCAGCCTATCGGCGGGAGGGCTTAATGAGCAGTTCTTC.

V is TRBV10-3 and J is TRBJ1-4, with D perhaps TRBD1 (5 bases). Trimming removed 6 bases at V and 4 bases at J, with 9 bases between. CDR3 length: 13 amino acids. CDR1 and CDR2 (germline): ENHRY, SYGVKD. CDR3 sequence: CAIRPGINEKLFF. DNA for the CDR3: TGTGCCATCAGGCCAGGGATTAATGAAAAACTGTTTTTT.